A single T cell receptor (beta chain) is shown here with its context. It has no known antigen specificity. There are no base qualities to consult, and no much larger clone falls within one base. The source of the sample is a study of blood T cell repertoires in COVID-19 (dated by TCRdb to the early 2020s). Regarding the complete study: Samples from collaborators originated in the United States, Italy and Spain and spanned both the acute and convalescent phases of COVID-19. The material from the prospective study consisted of cDNA or gDNA derived from T cells, B-cell-depleted T cells, or PBMCs. The dataset comprised deeply sampled blood TCRbeta repertoires from subjects exposed to, actively infected with, or recovered from COVID-19. A freely available public database, intended as a resource for researchers studying the immune response to SARS-CoV-2, is where the repertoires were released. Samples came from the ongoing ImmuneRACE study (first 160 participants) plus 1,254 subjects from 6 global collaborators. A de-identified subject ID, COVID-19 status, age in years and sex were almost always included in the sample metadata. Where HLA class I and class II types were available, the types were taken from metadata supplied by the sample provider, not from assay-based typing. The research as a whole found: Clinical and demographic metadata were provided uncurated, with the amount varying by source and participant.

TCRbeta CDR3 regions were amplified from genomic DNA using the immunoSEQ Assay, a bias-controlled multiplex PCR. The authors processed their data as follows. The number of nucleated cells in each sample was estimated by amplification of reference gene primers within the assay. To quantify the absolute abundance of each unique TCRbeta CDR3 rearrangement, sequence reads were collapsed and filtered. Productive Simpson clonality was computed per sample as the square root of Simpson's diversity index over productive rearrangements. Entries here come from immuneACCESS through TCRdb and include only in-frame sequences with V and J called. Some clones fail to appear in such tables; in the studies checked, an unresolved V gene covers under half of the shortfall, and the cause of the remainder is unknown. Clone size and the V and J calls come from that table; the DNA yielded D and trimming. The sample data list about 150,000 clones, and 76% of these were observed just once. 3% to 4.5% of the sample goes to the ten largest clones.

The collaborating institutions used their own protocols to collect whole blood in K2EDTA tubes. For TCRbeta analysis, collaborators shipped samples in one of three forms: frozen whole blood, isolated PBMCs, or DNA extracted from either of those sample types. V is reduced by 7 bases and J by 0 bases, leaving a spacing of 16 bases between them. The germline V gene specifies SGHVS as CDR1 and FQNEAQ as CDR2. Reading from cysteine to phenylalanine, the CDR3 counts 17 amino acids. The read is trimmed to its CDR3 DNA, 51 bases read in frame from base 1. Material for sequencing was peripheral blood. The rearrangement combines TRBV7-8 with TRBJ2-6; the D segment could be TRBD1, given 6 matching bases. This TCR was sampled from a woman older than 75 with acute or convalescent COVID-19. The CDR3 reads CASTPVDRLSGANVLTF. The DNA is as follows: TGTGCCAGCACCCCGGTGGACAGACTCTCTGGGGCCAACGTCCTGACTTTC. With the portions outside the CDR3 filled from the reference TRBV7-8 and TRBJ2-6 genes, the complete variable region becomes GAGVSQSPRYKVAKRGQDVALRCDPISGHVSLFWYQQALGQGPEFLTYFQNEAQLDKSGLPSDRFFAERPEGSVSTLKIQRTQQEDSAVYLCASTPVDRLSGANVLTFGAGSRLTVL.